The 23 T cell receptor beta chains given below trace back to one sample, sequenced in a study of T cell responses to AZD1222 COVID-19 vaccine. Repertoires were generated with immunoSEQ multiplex PCR, while TCRdb's copy carries only in-frame clones and drops some. The sample has about 140,000 clones, roughly 88% seen once. The sample here was peripheral blood, taken on day 0 of AZD1222 vaccination. These receptors came from an adult in good health.

This rearrangement joins TRBV30 to TRBJ1-2; D ambiguous. CDR1 is GTSNPN, CDR2 SVGIG, per germline (reference sequence). V was shortened by 1 base and J by 7 bases, with 7 bases between the two germline ends. CDR3 size: 11 residues. CDR3 bases: TGTGCCTGGAGTGGGGAGGGTGGCTACACCTTC. Residues: CAWSGEGGYTF.

The chain has TRBV7-2 and TRBJ2-3, with D uncertain. This CDR3 is built from 12 residues. Germline loops: CDR1 SGHTA, CDR2 FQGNSA. Between the trimmed V and J ends, which lost 2 bases and 6 bases, there was a span of 6 bases. CDR3 amino acids: CASSLYGDTQYF. CDR3 DNA: TGTGCCAGCAGCTTATATGGGGATACGCAGTATTTT.

The genes are TRBV6-5 and TRBJ2-2, with D tentatively TRBD2 (5 bases). The CDR3 sequence is 13 residues long. In germline, CDR1 is MNHEY, CDR2 SVGAGI. Trimming left V 6 bases short and J 7 bases short, with 12 bases between. The CDR3 DNA is TGTGCCAGCAGCCTACTAGTGGTCGGGGAGCTGTTTTTT. Protein product: CASSLLVVGELFF.

The chain is built from TRBV15 and TRBJ2-7, with TRBD2 matching over 8 bases. Per germline, CDR1 LNHNV and CDR2 YYDKDF (reference sequence). CDR3 length equals 15 residues. The trim removed 0 bases at V and 4 bases at J, leaving 5 bases unmatched. DNA for the CDR3: TGTGCCACCAGCAGAGATACTAGCGGAAGTTACGAGCAGTACTTC. As protein: CATSRDTSGSYEQYF.

The chain has TRBV10-3 and TRBJ1-2; the D is unclear. CDR1 and CDR2 from the germline V gene are ENHRY and SYGVKD. The V and J ends lost 6 bases and 0 bases respectively, with 14 bases between them. The CDR3 sequence is 15 residues long. CDR3 protein: CAISSPSSSNYGYTF. The CDR3 nucleotides read TGTGCCATCAGCTCCCCTTCCAGCTCTAACTATGGCTACACCTTC.

A few counts support this clone. CDR3 in amino acids: CASSPTGGRRQPQHF. CDR3 DNA sequence: TGTGCCAGCAGCCCCACAGGGGGCAGACGGCAGCCCCAGCATTTT. The V call is TRBV11-3, the J call TRBJ1-5; 9 bases align to TRBD1. V was clipped by 5 bases and J by 7 bases; unmatched bases: 9. The CDR3 spans 15 residues. The germline V gene has CDR1 SGHNT and CDR2 YENEEA.

The gene calls are TRBV29-1 and TRBJ1-1, with D perhaps matching TRBD1 (6 bases). This CDR3 region has 13 residues. Germline CDR1 reads SQVTM; CDR2 reads ANQGSEA. Deletions cut 3 bases from V and 1 base from J, with 9 bases between. CDR3 DNA sequence: TGCAGCGTTGATGTGACAGGGAACACTGAAGCTTTCTTT. This codes for CSVDVTGNTEAFF.

V usage is TRBV6-5 and J usage is TRBJ2-2; tentative D call: TRBD2 (5 bases). The ends were cut back, 5 bases at V and 10 bases at J, with 8 bases in the middle. Germline assignment: CDR1 MNHEY and CDR2 SVGAGI. The CDR3 loop spans 11 amino acids. The CDR3 DNA sequence: TGTGCCAGCAGTATGGAGGAGGAGCTGTTTTTT. It translates to CASSMEEELFF.

This chain connects TRBV21-1 to TRBJ1-1; the D call TRBD1 from the table was never checked on the DNA. TRBV21-1 is a pseudogene segment. This CDR3 region has 14 residues. Here the CDR3 DNA reads TGTGCCAGCAGCAAAGAGACAGGGCGGACTGAAGCTTTCTTT. It specifies CASSKETGRTEAFF.

The rearrangement uses TRBV5-8 and TRBJ2-7, with D perhaps matching TRBD2 (6 bases). Germline assignment: CDR1 SGHTS and CDR2 YDEGEE. Trimming shortened V by 2 bases and J by 3 bases, and 12 bases separated the two germline ends. The CDR3 consists of 14 residues. The CDR3 sequence is CASSFSSASYEQYF. As DNA, the CDR3 is TGTGCCAGCAGCTTCTCTAGCGCGAGCTACGAGCAGTACTTC.

Here the CDR3 DNA reads TGTGCCAGCAGCAAAGTTGCCAGAAGAAACACCATATATTTT. It specifies CASSKVARRNTIYF. V usage is TRBV21-1 and J usage is TRBJ1-3; TRBD1 is the table's D call, not checked against the DNA. TRBV21-1 counts as a pseudogene. The CDR3 sequence is 14 residues long.

The rearrangement uses TRBV28 and TRBJ1-1, with a tentative D call TRBD1 (6 bases). The germline gives CDR1 MDHEN, CDR2 SYDVKM. The CDR3 length is 15 residues. The V gene lost 4 bases and the J gene lost 0 bases, with 12 bases spanning the gap. Here the CDR3 reads CASSSLGTLNTEAFF. Written as DNA, the CDR3 is TGTGCCAGCAGTTCCCTTGGGACATTGAACACTGAAGCTTTCTTT.

The rearrangement uses TRBV6-5 and TRBJ1-6; D ambiguous. Trimming pared 2 bases from V and 2 bases from J, leaving 10 bases between. CDR1 MNHEY and CDR2 SVGAGI come from the germline V gene. This CDR3 has 16 residues. CDR3 region: CASSYGVGPYNSPLHF. The CDR3 DNA reads TGTGCCAGCAGTTACGGAGTAGGTCCCTATAATTCACCCCTCCACTTT.

CDR3 sequence reads: CASGTKIDTEAFF. The CDR3 DNA is TGTGCCAGCGGCACCAAGATAGACACTGAAGCTTTCTTT. This chain joins TRBV6-5 and TRBJ1-1; D gene uncertain. The length of the CDR3 is 13 residues. Germline lookup yields CDR1 MNHEY and CDR2 SVGAGI. Trimming removed 8 bases from V and 3 bases from J, with 13 bases in between.

The chain has TRBV28 and TRBJ2-7; the D is unclear. With 6 bases removed from V and 4 bases from J, the gap between germline ends came to 10 bases. Germline V CDR1 and CDR2: MDHEN, SYDVKM. This CDR3 spans 12 amino acids. In DNA, the CDR3 is TGTGCCAGCAGCGCCCAGCTGTACGAGCAGTACTTC. This encodes CASSAQLYEQYF. Supplemented by reference TRBV28 and TRBJ2-7, the full variable domain reads DVKVTQSSRYLVKRTGEKVFLECVQDMDHENMFWYRQDPGLGLRLIYFSYDVKMKEKGDIPEGYSVSREKKERFSLILESASTNQTSMYLCASSAQLYEQYFGPGTRLTVT.

The chain carries TRBV5-4 and TRBJ1-1; D is possibly TRBD1 (6 bases). The CDR3 is 17 amino acids. V was clipped by 4 bases and J by 0 bases, with 19 bases between them. Germline CDR1 reads SGHNT; CDR2 reads YYREEE (reference sequence). The CDR3: CASSQMMRGDMNTEAFF. CDR3 bases: TGTGCCAGCAGCCAAATGATGAGGGGGGATATGAACACTGAAGCTTTCTTT.

This clone showed up just a few times. The chain uses TRBV15 and TRBJ1-2; no clear D gene. This CDR3 has 14 amino acids. Per the germline V gene, CDR1 is LNHNV and CDR2 is YYDKDF (reference sequence). Trimming took off 3 bases at V and 11 bases at J, with 19 bases between the two ends. The CDR3 here is CATSRVASRAGYTF. CDR3 DNA: TGTGCCACCAGCAGGGTAGCTTCCCGCGCGGGGTACACCTTC.

V gene TRBV5-6 combines with J gene TRBJ2-5; 9 nucleotides agree with TRBD1. The germline V gene encodes CDR1 SGHDT and CDR2 YYEEEE. The CDR3 is made up of 16 amino acids. V gave up 3 bases and J gave up 4 bases; unmatched junction bases: 10. The CDR3 DNA sequence: TGTGCCAGCAGCTCGACAGGGACAGGGCTAACAGAGACCCAGTACTTC. Translating gives CASSSTGTGLTETQYF. Full variable domain (missing parts from reference TRBV5-6 and TRBJ2-5): DAGVTQSPTHLIKTRGQQVTLRCSPKSGHDTVSWYQQALGQGPQFIFQYYEEEERQRGNFPDRFSGHQFPNYSSELNVNALLLGDSALYLCASSSTGTGLTETQYFGPGTRLLVL.

This rearrangement joins TRBV6-1 to TRBJ1-5; TRBD1 aligns across 8 bases. The V and J ends lost 2 bases and 4 bases, in that order; junction bases with no gene match: 7. Germline CDR1 MNHNS, CDR2 SASEGT. This CDR3 has 16 residues. The DNA for the CDR3 is TGTGCCAGCAGTGAATGGCAGGGGGCGGGGAATCAGCCCCAGCATTTT. Its translation: CASSEWQGAGNQPQHF.

V usage is TRBV24-1 and J usage is TRBJ2-3, with D possibly TRBD1 on 5 matching bases. The germline V and J ends were trimmed by 5 bases and 2 bases, with 10 bases remaining between them. The CDR3 has 14 amino acids. Germline CDR1 is KGHDR and CDR2 is SFDVKD. CDR3 sequence: CATSGAGNTDTQYF. DNA for the CDR3: TGTGCCACCAGTGGGGCAGGGAACACAGATACGCAGTATTTT.

The chain has TRBV29-1 and TRBJ2-1; TRBD2 aligns across 10 bases. Germline V CDR1 and CDR2: SQVTM, ANQGSEA. CDR3 length: 13 amino acids. The J segment lost 10 bases and the V segment lost 1 base, leaving 4 bases of the junction unmatched. CDR3 DNA sequence: TGCAGCGTTGAAGTCCCGGGACTAGCGGAGCAGTTCTTC. Its protein product is CSVEVPGLAEQFF.

J is TRBJ1-5 and V is TRBV3-1 (or the pseudogene TRBV3-2), with D uncertain. CDR1 and CDR2 from the germline V gene are LGHDT and YNNKEL (reference sequence). Trimming took off 1 base at V and 1 base at J, with 2 bases between the two ends. This CDR3 has 13 residues. The CDR3 loop is CASSQVSNQPQHF. The CDR3 DNA is TGTGCCAGCAGCCAAGTCAGCAATCAGCCCCAGCATTTT.

This rearrangement joins TRBV29-1 to TRBJ2-5; D possibly corresponds to TRBD2 (6 bases). V lost 4 bases and J 0 bases, leaving 9 bases between the germline ends. CDR3 length: 13 amino acids. Germline V gene lookup returns CDR1 SQVTM and CDR2 ANQGSEA. The CDR3 loop is CSVGGDYQETQYF. As DNA, the CDR3 is TGCAGCGTTGGGGGGGACTACCAAGAGACCCAGTACTTC.